One sample yielded the 22 T cell receptor beta chains listed below, sequenced in a study of early T cells in non-severe SARS-CoV-2 infection. TCRdb recomputed calls from the 5' RACE reads with MiXCR, one row per CDR3 protein. This table has 90,000 or so distinct CDR3 sequences, 15% appearing once. The sequencing sample was made of whole blood. The receptors were sampled from an adult who was a healthcare worker with PCR-confirmed SARS-CoV-2 infection or an uninfected control (not recorded which).

This clonotype was seen only once. V usage is TRBV12-3 or TRBV12-4 and J usage is TRBJ1-1; unclear D gene. The CDR3 is made up of 13 amino acids. V lost 6 bases and J 2 bases, leaving 10 bases between the germline ends. CDR3 region: CASSPTANTEAFF. CDR3 in DNA: TGTGCCAGCAGCCCAACAGCCAACACTGAAGCTTTCTTT.

This clonotype was seen ten or more times. The V call is TRBV9, the J call TRBJ2-7; D may be TRBD1 (6 bases). CDR1 SGDLS and CDR2 YYNGEE come from the germline V gene. This CDR3 spans 14 amino acids. Trimming left V 1 base short and J 5 bases short, with 13 bases between. CDR3 sequence reads: CASSVKYREHEQYF. The CDR3 region has the DNA TGTGCCAGCAGCGTAAAGTACAGGGAGCACGAGCAGTACTTC.

Concerning this clonotype: This could be a read error, since a much larger clone is one nucleotide away. J is TRBJ1-3 and V is TRBV6-5; D gene unclear. The germline V gene encodes CDR1 MNHEY and CDR2 SVGAGI. This CDR3 has 14 amino acids. The CDR3, as DNA: TGTGCCAGCAGCCGCGCTGGCTCTGAAAACACCATATATTTT. Protein product: CASSRAGSENTIYF.

The V gene is TRBV6-1, the J gene TRBJ1-1; D call uncertain. V was cut by 6 bases and J by 6 bases, with 14 bases left in between. The CDR3 contains 13 residues. Per the germline V gene, CDR1 is MNHNS and CDR2 is SASEGT. The CDR3, as DNA: TGTGCCAGCAGGAAAACCGCAGGCGCTGAAGCTTTCTTT. Its translation: CASRKTAGAEAFF.

This chain uses TRBV20-1 with TRBJ2-2; 11 bases map to TRBD2. The V and J ends lost 6 bases and 1 base, in that order; junction bases with no gene match: 1. The germline V gene has CDR1 DFQATT and CDR2 SNEGSKA (reference sequence). The CDR3 covers 14 residues. CDR3 coding DNA: TGCAGTGCCGGGACTAGCGGGAACACCGGGGAGCTGTTTTTT. Its translation: CSAGTSGNTGELFF.

This clonotype was found a few times. The chain carries TRBV7-2 and TRBJ1-2; the match to TRBD1 covers 7 bases. J gave up 4 bases and V 5 bases, and 10 bases lay outside the gene matches. The CDR3 spans 15 residues. Germline-derived CDR1 and CDR2 are SGHTA and FQGNSA. The CDR3, as DNA: TGTGCCAGCAGCCCCCAGACAGGGTCCCGCTATGGCTACACCTTC. Encoded protein: CASSPQTGSRYGYTF.

At least ten counts were recorded for this clonotype. The chain joins TRBV19 to TRBJ1-5; possible D gene TRBD1, 5 bases. Germline loops: CDR1 LNHDA, CDR2 SQIVND (reference sequence). The CDR3 consists of 16 residues. V was pared by 1 base and J by 5 bases, with 15 bases between. The CDR3 nucleotides are TGTGCCAGTAGTATAGGAGCAACAGGTGTTTATCAGCCCCAGCATTTT. It translates to CASSIGATGVYQPQHF.

This clonotype appeared a few times. V usage is TRBV10-3 and J usage is TRBJ1-4, with D possibly matching TRBD1 (6 bases). V lost 10 bases and J 5 bases, leaving 14 bases between the germline ends. Looked up from germline, CDR1 is ENHRY and CDR2 is SYGVKD. The length of the CDR3 is 13 residues. The CDR3 here is CATRTDLNEKLFF. DNA of the CDR3: TGTGCCACCCGGACAGATTTAAATGAAAAACTGTTTTTT.

This clonotype came up a few times. This chain connects TRBV12-3 or TRBV12-4 to TRBJ2-7; unclear D gene. The CDR3 totals 13 residues. V was pared by 4 bases and J by 5 bases, with 12 bases between. CDR3 nucleotide sequence: TGTGCCAGCAGTTGGAGTGTCCCTGACGAGCAGTACTTC. Encoded protein: CASSWSVPDEQYF.

This clonotype was detected a few times. The genes are TRBV7-2 and TRBJ2-6, with D hard to call. The germline V gene encodes CDR1 SGHTA and CDR2 FQGNSA. The V end was cut by 3 bases, the J end by 4 bases, with 10 bases between. The length of the CDR3 is 15 residues. The CDR3, as DNA: TGTGCCAGCAGCTTGGGCCTTTCCGGGGCCAACGTCCTGACTTTC. Protein product: CASSLGLSGANVLTF. Combining the CDR3 with reference TRBV7-2 and TRBJ2-6 gives the whole variable domain GAGVSQSPSNKVTEKGKDVELRCDPISGHTALYWYRQSLGQGLEFLIYFQGNSAPDKSGLPSDRFSAERTGGSVSTLTIQRTQQEDSAVYLCASSLGLSGANVLTFGAGSRLTVL.

The chain links TRBV7-6 to TRBJ1-3; TRBD1 matches 9 bases. Germline lookup yields CDR1 SGHVS and CDR2 FNYEAQ. Trimming removed 5 bases from V and 4 bases from J; junction bases left unmatched: 3. This CDR3 is built from 14 residues. The DNA of the CDR3 is TGTGCCAGCAGCCTGACAGGGGGAGGAAACACCATATATTTT. It specifies CASSLTGGGNTIYF.

V and J are TRBV7-2 and TRBJ2-3; D gene uncertain. The CDR3 loop spans 15 amino acids. Trimming pared 5 bases from V and 0 bases from J, leaving 12 bases between. Germline V gene sequence: CDR1 SGHTA, CDR2 FQGNSA. The CDR3 protein is CASSAAWQSTDTQYF. The CDR3 DNA reads as TGTGCCAGCAGCGCCGCCTGGCAGAGCACAGATACGCAGTATTTT.

Ten or more counts support this clonotype. The genes are TRBV2 and TRBJ2-4, with 8 bases fitting TRBD1. The CDR3 extends over 15 amino acids. The germline V gene has CDR1 SNHLY and CDR2 FYNNEI. After removal of 3 bases from V and 8 bases from J, the junction contained 9 bases not matched to a gene. CDR3 nucleotides: TGTGCCAGCAGTGATCACCGGGACAGGTTCGACATTCAGTACTTC. It is translated as CASSDHRDRFDIQYF. The whole variable domain, filled in from reference TRBV2 and TRBJ2-4, reads EPEVTQTPSHQVTQMGQEVILRCVPISNHLYFYWYRQILGQKVEFLVSFYNNEISEKSEIFDDQFSVERPDGSNFTLKIRSTKLEDSAMYFCASSDHRDRFDIQYFGAGTRLSVL.

This chain joins TRBV2 and TRBJ1-2, with D possibly matching TRBD1 (5 bases). The V gene lost 7 bases and the J gene lost 4 bases, with 16 bases spanning the gap. The CDR3 contains 14 residues. Germline V gene sequence: CDR1 SNHLY, CDR2 FYNNEI. CDR3 protein: CASTQGDGSYGYTF. The CDR3 region has the DNA TGTGCCAGCACCCAAGGGGACGGCTCCTATGGCTACACCTTC.

This clonotype was seen repeatedly, ten times or more. The genes are TRBV4-1 and TRBJ1-4; tentatively, D is TRBD1 (5 bases). This CDR3 has 15 amino acids. Germline-derived CDR1 and CDR2 are MGHRA and YSYEKL. The V end lost 1 base, the J end lost 6 bases, and 12 bases lay between the germline ends. The CDR3 sequence: CASSQGGRDYEKLFF. CDR3 DNA: TGCGCCAGCAGCCAAGGCGGTCGGGACTATGAAAAACTGTTTTTT.

The V gene is TRBV5-6, the J gene TRBJ2-7; tentatively, D is TRBD1 or TRBD2 (5 bases each). This CDR3 spans 14 amino acids. The germline gives CDR1 SGHDT, CDR2 YYEEEE. The V end was cut by 6 bases, the J end by 3 bases, with 16 bases between. For the CDR3, the DNA is TGTGCCAGCACCCACTCGGGACCAAACTACGAGCAGTACTTC. Protein: CASTHSGPNYEQYF.

This clonotype turned up a few times. The genes are TRBV4-3 and TRBJ1-2; D gene uncertain. V lost 4 bases to trimming and J lost 0 bases, with 15 bases between them. This CDR3 is built from 16 residues. Germline-derived CDR1 and CDR2 are LGHNA and YSLEER. In DNA, the CDR3 is TGCGCCAGCAGCCGGTACTCCAAGGCGACTAACTATGGCTACACCTTC. Protein: CASSRYSKATNYGYTF.

This clonotype appeared a few times. The J gene is TRBJ1-2, the V gene TRBV24-1; TRBD1 matches at 7 bases. J was trimmed by 8 bases and V by 4 bases; bases with no gene match: 12. Germline CDR1 reads KGHDR; CDR2 reads SFDVKD. The length of the CDR3 is 15 residues. The CDR3 nucleotides read TGTGCCACCAGTGACCGCGGACAGGAGGAAGCAGGCTACACCTTC. Translation: CATSDRGQEEAGYTF.

This clonotype was counted at least ten times. The genes are TRBV20-1 and TRBJ2-7, with 11 bases that match TRBD2. After removal of 5 bases from V and 0 bases from J, the junction contained 3 bases not matched to a gene. The CDR3 contains 14 residues. CDR1 and CDR2 from the germline V gene are DFQATT and SNEGSKA (reference sequence). The DNA for the CDR3 is TGCAGTGCTCGGCTAGCGGGAGGCTCCTACGAGCAGTACTTC. Protein: CSARLAGGSYEQYF.

The chain joins TRBV12-3 or TRBV12-4 to TRBJ2-7; D is possibly TRBD1 (6 bases). The CDR3 consists of 14 residues. The V and J ends lost 8 bases and 6 bases respectively, with 20 bases between them. CDR3 loop: CASGLKVRGFEQYF. In DNA, the CDR3 is TGTGCCAGCGGGCTTAAAGTCAGGGGATTCGAGCAGTACTTC.

This clonotype showed up many times. The rearrangement links TRBV11-2 to TRBJ1-1, with TRBD1 as a possible D gene (6 bases). V was pared by 1 base and J by 8 bases, with 11 bases between. Germline CDR1 is SGHAT and CDR2 is FQNNGV. The CDR3 is made up of 13 amino acids. The CDR3 loop is CASSLVRGLEAFF. The CDR3 bases are TGTGCCAGCAGCTTAGTCAGGGGCTTGGAAGCTTTCTTT.

This chain joins TRBV28 and TRBJ2-7; 8 bases align to TRBD2. V lost 10 bases, J lost 2 bases, and 7 bases stayed unmatched. This CDR3 comprises 13 residues. CDR1 is MDHEN, CDR2 SYDVKM, per germline. As DNA, the CDR3 is TGTGCCATCGGGGCGGGGGGACCCTACGAGCAGTACTTC. Translated: CAIGAGGPYEQYF.